A single sample is the source of the 32 T cell receptor beta chains below, sequenced in a study of control samples from healthy donors and cancer patients. Repertoires were generated with immunoSEQ multiplex PCR, while TCRdb's copy carries only in-frame clones and drops some. The sample contains about 160,000 clones, 80% to 95% of which appear only once. The sequencing input was blood. Receptors originate from a woman aged 55-69 years in good health.

The chain couples TRBV9 to TRBJ1-1; D remains unclear. With 3 bases removed from V and 7 bases from J, the gap between germline ends came to 10 bases. The CDR3 has 12 amino acids. Germline assignment: CDR1 SGDLS and CDR2 YYNGEE. The CDR3 reads CASSASDFEAFF. DNA for the CDR3: TGTGCCAGCAGCGCCAGTGATTTTGAAGCTTTCTTT.

V is TRBV5-6 and J is TRBJ1-1, with D perhaps matching TRBD1 (6 bases). This CDR3 has 14 residues. The ends were cut back, 0 bases at V and 8 bases at J, with 14 bases in the middle. The germline gives CDR1 SGHDT, CDR2 YYEEEE. In DNA form, the CDR3 reads TGTGCCAGCAGCTTGGTCGGGGGGGCAGGAGAAGCTTTCTTT. Residues: CASSLVGGAGEAFF.

As for this clone: At one end the junction does not follow the germline gene, possibly because of a read error. V gene TRBV7-7 combines with J gene TRBJ1-6, with TRBD1 identical over 7 bases. CDR3 length: 16 residues. The germline CDR1 and CDR2 sequences are SSHAT and FNYEAQ (reference sequence). The CDR3: CASSAEPGQLPSPLHF. CDR3 DNA: TGTGCTAGCAGCGCCGAACCGGGACAGCTACCATCACCCCTCCACTTT.

This clone was picked up a small number of times. V gene TRBV7-9 combines with J gene TRBJ2-1, with D perhaps being TRBD1 or TRBD2 (5 bases each). With 6 bases removed from V and 10 bases from J, the gap between germline ends came to 16 bases. This CDR3 has 13 residues. CDR1 is SEHNR, CDR2 FQNEAQ, per germline (reference sequence). In DNA form, the CDR3 reads TGTGCCAGCAGTTCGGGGACCGCCCGCGAGCAGTTCTTC. This gives the protein CASSSGTAREQFF. The whole variable domain, filled in from reference TRBV7-9 and TRBJ2-1, reads DTGVSQNPRHKITKRGQNVTFRCDPISEHNRLYWYRQTLGQGPEFLTYFQNEAQLEKSRLLSDRFSAERPKGSFSTLEIQRTEQGDSAMYLCASSSGTAREQFFGPGTRLTVL.

The chain employs TRBV2 and TRBJ1-1, with 7 positions matching TRBD1. With V trimmed by 8 bases and J by 4 bases, 10 bases remained unmatched. Germline CDR1 SNHLY, CDR2 FYNNEI. The CDR3 consists of 14 residues. In nucleotides, the CDR3 is TGTGCCAGCGGAATGGGACAGTATAGCACTGAAGCTTTCTTT. This codes for CASGMGQYSTEAFF.

The rearrangement joins TRBV10-3 to TRBJ1-1, with TRBD1 matching over 7 bases. This CDR3 is built from 15 residues. Germline V gene lookup returns CDR1 ENHRY and CDR2 SYGVKD. V dropped 4 bases and J dropped 0; count of bases not matched to a gene: 5. The DNA for the CDR3 is TGTGCCATCAGTGTTGGGACAGCCCTGAACACTGAAGCTTTCTTT. It encodes CAISVGTALNTEAFF.

V and J are TRBV11-3 and TRBJ2-3; 8 positions agree with TRBD1. There are 15 residues in the CDR3. The V segment lost 5 bases and the J segment 3 bases; nucleotides outside the gene matches: 7. Germline CDR1 reads SGHNT; CDR2 reads YENEEA. The DNA of the CDR3 is TGTGCCAGCAGCCGGGGACAGGCCCTGACAGATACGCAGTATTTT. This codes for CASSRGQALTDTQYF.

The chain is built from TRBV19 and TRBJ2-1; 9 nucleotides match TRBD2. The junction had 6 bases not matched to a gene; V was cut back by 7 bases and J by 5 bases. The CDR3 has 14 amino acids. Germline CDR1 LNHDA, CDR2 SQIVND (reference sequence). In DNA, the CDR3 is TGTGCCAGTAATGAGCGGGGGGCCCACAATGAGCAGTTCTTC. Translating it yields CASNERGAHNEQFF.

This chain uses TRBV4-2 with TRBJ2-5, with 13 bases identical to TRBD2. V trimming: 3 bases; J trimming: 5 bases; junction bases outside the gene matches: 3. Germline CDR1 and CDR2: LGHNA and YNFKEQ. The CDR3 sequence is 15 residues long. CDR3 bases: TGTGCCAGCAGCCAGGGGACTAGCGGGGTGGAGACCCAGTACTTC. It yields the protein CASSQGTSGVETQYF.

The DNA of the CDR3 is TGTGCCAGCAGTTTAAACAGCCCATATAGCAATCAGCCCCAGCATTTT. Residues: CASSLNSPYSNQPQHF. The genes are TRBV27 and TRBJ1-5; D not certain. The CDR3 runs to 16 residues. V was pared by 2 bases and J by 0 bases, with 11 bases between. Per the germline V gene, CDR1 is MNHEY and CDR2 is SMNVEV (reference sequence).

CDR3 DNA: TGTGCCAGCAGCACCGGACACGGTGTTACCCTCCACTTT. Translation gives CASSTGHGVTLHF. V and J are TRBV28 and TRBJ1-6, with D maybe TRBD1 (5 bases). Per the germline V gene, CDR1 is MDHEN and CDR2 is SYDVKM. Trimming removed 6 bases from V and 14 bases from J, with 17 bases in between. CDR3 size: 13 residues.

The chain has TRBV9 and TRBJ1-1, with TRBD1 matching over 11 bases. V trimming: 2 bases; J trimming: 5 bases; junction bases outside the gene matches: 8. The germline V gene encodes CDR1 SGDLS and CDR2 YYNGEE. This CDR3 is built from 16 residues. The CDR3 nucleotides are TGTGCCAGCAGCGTCGGGACAGGGGGGGTTGGGACTGAAGCTTTCTTT. As protein: CASSVGTGGVGTEAFF. The variable domain in full, completed from reference TRBV9 and TRBJ1-1, reads DSGVTQTPKHLITATGQRVTLRCSPRSGDLSVYWYQQSLDQGLQFLIQYYNGEERAKGNILERFSAQQFPDLHSELNLSSLELGDSALYFCASSVGTGGVGTEAFFGQGTRLTVV.

V usage is TRBV27 and J usage is TRBJ1-2, with D possibly matching TRBD1 (6 bases). Between the trimmed V and J ends, which lost 6 bases and 1 base, there was a span of 18 bases. CDR3 length: 16 residues. Germline V gene sequence: CDR1 MNHEY, CDR2 SMNVEV (reference sequence). CDR3: CASRAPTGPLNYGYTF. The CDR3 DNA reads as TGTGCCAGCAGAGCCCCTACAGGGCCCCTTAACTATGGCTACACCTTC.

The chain uses TRBV7-2 and TRBJ1-2; TRBD1 matches 10 bases. The CDR3 spans 15 residues. Germline CDR1 and CDR2: SGHTA and FQGNSA. V dropped 5 bases and J dropped 7; count of bases not matched to a gene: 10. The CDR3: CASSRGTGEISGYTF. The CDR3 DNA reads TGTGCCAGCAGCAGGGGGACAGGGGAGATTTCTGGCTACACCTTC. The full variable domain, in which reference TRBV7-2 and TRBJ1-2 provide the parts outside the CDR3, is GAGVSQSPSNKVTEKGKDVELRCDPISGHTALYWYRQSLGQGLEFLIYFQGNSAPDKSGLPSDRFSAERTGGSVSTLTIQRTQQEDSAVYLCASSRGTGEISGYTFGSGTRLTVV.

The chain couples TRBV5-1 to TRBJ2-5; 8 bases align to TRBD1. The CDR3 consists of 16 residues. In germline, CDR1 is SGHRS, CDR2 YFSETQ. Germline trimming cut 4 bases from V and 5 bases from J; bases unmatched to any gene: 13. The CDR3 nucleotides read TGCGCCAGCAGCCAACAGATCAGGGGGCGCGGTGAGACCCAGTACTTC. Protein product: CASSQQIRGRGETQYF.

The V gene is TRBV5-6, the J gene TRBJ1-1; TRBD1 aligns across 8 bases. With 2 bases clipped from V and 4 bases from J, the junction kept 7 bases outside the gene matches. This CDR3 is built from 15 residues. Per germline, CDR1 SGHDT and CDR2 YYEEEE. The CDR3 DNA reads as TGTGCCAGCAGCTTTCTGGACAGGGCGGGCACTGAAGCTTTCTTT. It is translated as CASSFLDRAGTEAFF.

DNA of the CDR3: TGTGCCAGCAGCCAAGGTGGGGGTTCTAATGAAAAACTGTTTTTT. This encodes CASSQGGGSNEKLFF. The chain carries TRBV3-1 (or the pseudogene TRBV3-2) and TRBJ1-4, with D perhaps TRBD1 (5 bases). This CDR3 is 15 amino acids long. Deletions cut 1 base from V and 3 bases from J, with 9 bases between. Germline V gene sequence: CDR1 LGHDT, CDR2 YNNKEL (reference sequence).

For the CDR3, the DNA is TGCGCCAGCAGCCAAGAGTTCCCAAAAGTCTATGGCTACACCTTC. It translates to CASSQEFPKVYGYTF. The chain carries TRBV4-1 and TRBJ1-2; no clear D gene. Trimming pared 0 bases from V and 4 bases from J, leaving 12 bases between. This CDR3 region has 15 residues. Germline V gene lookup returns CDR1 MGHRA and CDR2 YSYEKL.

The chain links TRBV7-2 to TRBJ1-1; D is perhaps TRBD1 (5 bases). The CDR3 spans 13 residues. CDR1 is SGHTA and CDR2 is FQGNSA in the germline V gene. V shed 6 bases and J shed 0 bases, with 8 bases lying between them. CDR3 coding DNA: TGTGCCAGCAGTTCGACAGTGAACACTGAAGCTTTCTTT. This encodes CASSSTVNTEAFF.

The rearrangement joins TRBV13 to TRBJ2-7; unclear D gene. V lost 2 bases and J lost 5, with 13 bases in between. CDR1 is PRHDT, CDR2 FYEKMQ, per germline (reference sequence). This CDR3 region has 14 residues. This CDR3 reads CASSLNRLSHEQYF. In nucleotides, the CDR3 is TGTGCCAGCAGCTTAAACCGACTTTCGCACGAGCAGTACTTC.

The chain carries TRBV5-1 and TRBJ1-2, with D perhaps TRBD1 (6 bases). The germline V and J ends were trimmed by 1 base and 2 bases, with 21 bases remaining between them. The CDR3 is 18 amino acids. Per the germline V gene, CDR1 is SGHRS and CDR2 is YFSETQ. The CDR3 DNA sequence: TGCGCCAGCAGCTTGACTCCCACAACAGGGCAGTCCAACTATGGCTACACCTTC. It translates to CASSLTPTTGQSNYGYTF.

The chain combines TRBV5-1 with TRBJ1-1, with D possibly being TRBD1 (6 bases). CDR3 length equals 14 residues. V lost 0 bases and J 5 bases, leaving 11 bases between the germline ends. Germline V gene data show CDR1 as SGHRS and CDR2 as YFSETQ. CDR3 loop: CASSLDRARTEAFF. DNA of the CDR3: TGCGCCAGCAGCTTGGACAGGGCGAGAACTGAAGCTTTCTTT. Full variable domain (remainder filled in from reference TRBV5-1 and TRBJ1-1): KAGVTQTPRYLIKTRGQQVTLSCSPISGHRSVSWYQQTPGQGLQFLFEYFSETQRNKGNFPGRFSGRQFSNSRSEMNVSTLELGDSALYLCASSLDRARTEAFFGQGTRLTVV.

The V and J genes are TRBV9 and TRBJ2-3; weak D call: TRBD2 (6 bases). The germline V gene has CDR1 SGDLS and CDR2 YYNGEE. V was pared by 3 bases and J by 5 bases, with 16 bases between. The CDR3 loop spans 15 amino acids. CDR3 coding DNA: TGTGCCAGCAGCGCGGGGCCGGGGGTCGGAGATACGCAGTATTTT. Protein: CASSAGPGVGDTQYF.

In its sample, this clone was seen once. Other DNA sequences from this sample encode an identical CDR3 as well. The chain couples TRBV6-5 to TRBJ1-1; weak D call: TRBD1 (6 bases). Germline assignment: CDR1 MNHEY and CDR2 SVGAGI. Between the trimmed V and J ends, which lost 4 bases and 2 bases, there was a span of 14 bases. The CDR3 totals 15 residues. The CDR3 coding sequence is TGTGCCAGCAGTTTACGAAGACAGGAAAACACTGAAGCTTTCTTT. Amino acids: CASSLRRQENTEAFF.

The chain uses TRBV9 and TRBJ1-2, with a weak D call TRBD1 (6 bases). V was shortened by 4 bases and J by 3 bases, with 16 bases between the two germline ends. The CDR3 runs 15 residues. Germline CDR1 reads SGDLS; CDR2 reads YYNGEE. CDR3 nucleotides: TGTGCCAGCAGCTTTCACAGGGTACCCGACTATGGCTACACCTTC. Its translation: CASSFHRVPDYGYTF. The full variable domain, in which reference TRBV9 and TRBJ1-2 provide the parts outside the CDR3, is DSGVTQTPKHLITATGQRVTLRCSPRSGDLSVYWYQQSLDQGLQFLIQYYNGEERAKGNILERFSAQQFPDLHSELNLSSLELGDSALYFCASSFHRVPDYGYTFGSGTRLTVV.

The gene calls are TRBV10-3 and TRBJ1-5; perhaps TRBD1 as D (6 bases). V was clipped by 3 bases and J by 6 bases, with 12 bases between them. This CDR3 comprises 14 residues. The germline CDR1 and CDR2 sequences are ENHRY and SYGVKD. Written as DNA, the CDR3 is TGTGCCATCAGTGACAGGGAAGGGGGTCAGCCCCAGCATTTT. Amino acids: CAISDREGGQPQHF.

The chain employs TRBV9 and TRBJ2-7, with a possible D match to TRBD1 (6 bases). Germline assignment: CDR1 SGDLS and CDR2 YYNGEE. CDR3 length: 15 amino acids. Trimming shortened V by 4 bases and J by 2 bases, and 16 bases separated the two germline ends. The CDR3 bases are TGTGCCAGCAGCCCCGGCCAGGGGTCACCCTACGAGCAGTACTTC. Its translation is CASSPGQGSPYEQYF.

This clone was counted once. The chain uses TRBV7-5 and TRBJ1-2. TRBV7-5 is reported as a pseudogene. The CDR3 extends over 14 amino acids. The CDR3 is CARSFINPVYGYTF. CDR3 DNA: TGTGCCAGAAGCTTCATAAATCCGGTCTATGGCTACACCTTC.

The gene calls are TRBV5-1 and TRBJ2-3; D remains unclear. Germline-derived CDR1 and CDR2 are SGHRS and YFSETQ. The CDR3 is 15 residues long. V lost 1 base to trimming and J lost 2 bases, with 11 bases between them. Here the CDR3 DNA reads TGCGCCAGCAGCTTGAGGCAGCCCCCCACAGATACGCAGTATTTT. This sequence encodes CASSLRQPPTDTQYF. The entire variable domain, with the rest obtained from reference TRBV5-1 and TRBJ2-3, is as follows: KAGVTQTPRYLIKTRGQQVTLSCSPISGHRSVSWYQQTPGQGLQFLFEYFSETQRNKGNFPGRFSGRQFSNSRSEMNVSTLELGDSALYLCASSLRQPPTDTQYFGPGTRLTVL.

The chain carries TRBV10-3 and TRBJ1-1; D might be TRBD1 (6 bases). Germline loops: CDR1 ENHRY, CDR2 SYGVKD. V was pared by 7 bases and J by 0 bases, with 12 bases between. The CDR3 loop spans 14 amino acids. CDR3 residues: CAITRGGMNTEAFF. Here the CDR3 DNA reads TGTGCCATCACTAGGGGGGGAATGAACACTGAAGCTTTCTTT.

This clone was detected only once. The chain couples TRBV6-5 to TRBJ1-5; D gene unclear. Trimming shortened V by 5 bases and J by 3 bases, and 8 bases separated the two germline ends. This CDR3 has 13 residues. Germline loops: CDR1 MNHEY, CDR2 SVGAGI. CDR3: CASSTAVNQPQHF. As DNA, the CDR3 is TGTGCCAGCAGTACGGCCGTCAATCAGCCCCAGCATTTT.

This clone was counted a single time. V usage is TRBV12-5 and J usage is TRBJ1-6; D remains ambiguous. Deletions cut 5 bases from V and 6 bases from J, with 14 bases between. Germline V lookup: CDR1 LGHNT, CDR2 FRNRAP. This CDR3 contains 15 residues. The chain's CDR3 is CASGARELSNSPLHF. The CDR3 nucleotides read TGTGCTAGTGGTGCCCGGGAACTTAGTAATTCACCCCTCCACTTT.